A selection of T cell receptor beta chains follows, all from one sample in a study of cytomegalovirus exposure and HLA in healthy donors. Clones were sequenced by immunoSEQ multiplex PCR, and TCRdb holds only the in-frame ones, with some missing. Of about 180,000 clones in the sample, roughly 80% were seen once. Sequenced material: PBMCs. The receptors stem from a man in his forties or fifties in good health and CMV-seronegative. Both conserved end residues are part of each CDR3. The D gene is left open where the match is weak. Size tells how often a clone was seen (once, few, many) or the class of an expanded clone, and some rows leave it out.

d_call: NA
v_call: TRBV4-3
j_call: TRBJ2-7
clone_size: NA
cdr3_nt: TGCGCCAGCAGCCAAGCGTCCATAGGGGGCGAGCAGTACTTC
cdr3_aa: CASSQASIGGEQYF

d_call: TRBD1
v_call: TRBV6-5
j_call: TRBJ2-7
clone_size: once
cdr3_nt: TGTGCCAGCAGTTACAGGGACAGGGGCTACGAGCAGTACTTC
cdr3_aa: CASSYRDRGYEQYF

d_call: NA
v_call: TRBV11-2
j_call: TRBJ2-1
clone_size: NA
cdr3_nt: TGTGCCAGCAGTTGGGGGGGGCTCGAGCAGTTCTTC
cdr3_aa: CASSWGGLEQFF

d_call: TRBD1
v_call: TRBV5-6
j_call: TRBJ2-7
clone_size: NA
cdr3_nt: TGTGCCAGCAGCTTGGTCCGGGACAGGGGGAGCGAGCAGTACTTC
cdr3_aa: CASSLVRDRGSEQYF

d_call: TRBD2
v_call: TRBV5-4
j_call: TRBJ2-7
clone_size: NA
cdr3_nt: TGTGCCAGCAGCTTCATGGGAGGGGACGAGCAGTACTTC
cdr3_aa: CASSFMGGDEQYF

d_call: NA
v_call: TRBV6-1
j_call: TRBJ2-1
clone_size: few
cdr3_nt: TGTGCCAGCAGCGGCCGAGGACAGATGAATGAGCAGTTCTTC
cdr3_aa: CASSGRGQMNEQFF

d_call: NA
v_call: TRBV5-1
j_call: TRBJ1-3
clone_size: few
cdr3_nt: TGCGCCAGCAGCTTGGGCGGGTCACAGGGAAACACCATATATTTT
cdr3_aa: CASSLGGSQGNTIYF

d_call: NA
v_call: TRBV5-1
j_call: TRBJ2-7
clone_size: NA
cdr3_nt: TGCGCCAGCAGCTGGAATAACAGGGAAATAGACGAGCAGTACTTC
cdr3_aa: CASSWNNREIDEQYF

d_call: TRBD1
v_call: TRBV2
j_call: TRBJ2-7
clone_size: NA
cdr3_nt: TGTGCCAGCAGTGAAGGAGAGGGGACAGGGGGGTACGAGCAGTACTTC
cdr3_aa: CASSEGEGTGGYEQYF

d_call: NA
v_call: TRBV9
j_call: TRBJ2-5
clone_size: once
cdr3_nt: TGTGCCAGCAGCGCAAGCCCGGAGTCTCAAGAGACCCAGTACTTC
cdr3_aa: CASSASPESQETQYF

d_call: NA
v_call: TRBV11-3
j_call: TRBJ1-1
clone_size: NA
cdr3_nt: TGTGCCAGCAGCCAGGTGGGGGGCACTGAAGCTTTCTTT
cdr3_aa: CASSQVGGTEAFF

d_call: TRBD1
v_call: TRBV2
j_call: TRBJ1-2
clone_size: NA
cdr3_nt: TGTGCCAGCAGGGGGCAGGCGGGACAGGGTCCGCCGGGCTACACCTTC
cdr3_aa: CASRGQAGQGPPGYTF

d_call: NA
v_call: TRBV6-1
j_call: TRBJ1-1
clone_size: NA
cdr3_nt: TGTGCCAGCAGTGGCGGGGGGCTCGGAGCTTTCTTT
cdr3_aa: CASSGGGLGAFF

d_call: NA
v_call: TRBV5-6
j_call: TRBJ2-5
clone_size: NA
cdr3_nt: TGTGCCAGCAGCCCGACTAGAGGCGAGACCCAGTACTTC
cdr3_aa: CASSPTRGETQYF

d_call: TRBD1
v_call: TRBV19
j_call: TRBJ1-1
clone_size: NA
cdr3_nt: TGTGCCAGTAGTATAGGATCGGACAGGATCTGGACTGAAGCTTTCTTT
cdr3_aa: CASSIGSDRIWTEAFF

d_call: TRBD2
v_call: TRBV10-2
j_call: TRBJ2-7
clone_size: NA
cdr3_nt: TGCGCCAGCAGTGGGGCTAGCGGGGTTTCCTACGAGCAGTACTTC
cdr3_aa: CASSGASGVSYEQYF